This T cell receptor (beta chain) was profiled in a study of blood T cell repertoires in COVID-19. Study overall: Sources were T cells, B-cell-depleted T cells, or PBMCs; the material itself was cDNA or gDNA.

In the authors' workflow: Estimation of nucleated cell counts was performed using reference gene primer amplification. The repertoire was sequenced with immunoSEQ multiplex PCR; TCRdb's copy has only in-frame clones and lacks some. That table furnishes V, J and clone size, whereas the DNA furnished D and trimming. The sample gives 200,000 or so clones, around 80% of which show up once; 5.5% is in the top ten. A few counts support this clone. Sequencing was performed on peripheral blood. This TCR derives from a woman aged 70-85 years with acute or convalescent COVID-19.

This CDR3 reads CASSLIAVTDTQYF. CDR3 nucleotides: TGTGCCAGCAGCTTGATTGCGGTTACAGATACGCAGTATTTT. The chain uses TRBV5-4 and TRBJ2-3; D is uncertain. The CDR3 has 14 amino acids. Germline CDR1 and CDR2: SGHNT and YYREEE (reference sequence). V was shortened by 1 base and J by 3 bases, with 9 bases between the two germline ends.